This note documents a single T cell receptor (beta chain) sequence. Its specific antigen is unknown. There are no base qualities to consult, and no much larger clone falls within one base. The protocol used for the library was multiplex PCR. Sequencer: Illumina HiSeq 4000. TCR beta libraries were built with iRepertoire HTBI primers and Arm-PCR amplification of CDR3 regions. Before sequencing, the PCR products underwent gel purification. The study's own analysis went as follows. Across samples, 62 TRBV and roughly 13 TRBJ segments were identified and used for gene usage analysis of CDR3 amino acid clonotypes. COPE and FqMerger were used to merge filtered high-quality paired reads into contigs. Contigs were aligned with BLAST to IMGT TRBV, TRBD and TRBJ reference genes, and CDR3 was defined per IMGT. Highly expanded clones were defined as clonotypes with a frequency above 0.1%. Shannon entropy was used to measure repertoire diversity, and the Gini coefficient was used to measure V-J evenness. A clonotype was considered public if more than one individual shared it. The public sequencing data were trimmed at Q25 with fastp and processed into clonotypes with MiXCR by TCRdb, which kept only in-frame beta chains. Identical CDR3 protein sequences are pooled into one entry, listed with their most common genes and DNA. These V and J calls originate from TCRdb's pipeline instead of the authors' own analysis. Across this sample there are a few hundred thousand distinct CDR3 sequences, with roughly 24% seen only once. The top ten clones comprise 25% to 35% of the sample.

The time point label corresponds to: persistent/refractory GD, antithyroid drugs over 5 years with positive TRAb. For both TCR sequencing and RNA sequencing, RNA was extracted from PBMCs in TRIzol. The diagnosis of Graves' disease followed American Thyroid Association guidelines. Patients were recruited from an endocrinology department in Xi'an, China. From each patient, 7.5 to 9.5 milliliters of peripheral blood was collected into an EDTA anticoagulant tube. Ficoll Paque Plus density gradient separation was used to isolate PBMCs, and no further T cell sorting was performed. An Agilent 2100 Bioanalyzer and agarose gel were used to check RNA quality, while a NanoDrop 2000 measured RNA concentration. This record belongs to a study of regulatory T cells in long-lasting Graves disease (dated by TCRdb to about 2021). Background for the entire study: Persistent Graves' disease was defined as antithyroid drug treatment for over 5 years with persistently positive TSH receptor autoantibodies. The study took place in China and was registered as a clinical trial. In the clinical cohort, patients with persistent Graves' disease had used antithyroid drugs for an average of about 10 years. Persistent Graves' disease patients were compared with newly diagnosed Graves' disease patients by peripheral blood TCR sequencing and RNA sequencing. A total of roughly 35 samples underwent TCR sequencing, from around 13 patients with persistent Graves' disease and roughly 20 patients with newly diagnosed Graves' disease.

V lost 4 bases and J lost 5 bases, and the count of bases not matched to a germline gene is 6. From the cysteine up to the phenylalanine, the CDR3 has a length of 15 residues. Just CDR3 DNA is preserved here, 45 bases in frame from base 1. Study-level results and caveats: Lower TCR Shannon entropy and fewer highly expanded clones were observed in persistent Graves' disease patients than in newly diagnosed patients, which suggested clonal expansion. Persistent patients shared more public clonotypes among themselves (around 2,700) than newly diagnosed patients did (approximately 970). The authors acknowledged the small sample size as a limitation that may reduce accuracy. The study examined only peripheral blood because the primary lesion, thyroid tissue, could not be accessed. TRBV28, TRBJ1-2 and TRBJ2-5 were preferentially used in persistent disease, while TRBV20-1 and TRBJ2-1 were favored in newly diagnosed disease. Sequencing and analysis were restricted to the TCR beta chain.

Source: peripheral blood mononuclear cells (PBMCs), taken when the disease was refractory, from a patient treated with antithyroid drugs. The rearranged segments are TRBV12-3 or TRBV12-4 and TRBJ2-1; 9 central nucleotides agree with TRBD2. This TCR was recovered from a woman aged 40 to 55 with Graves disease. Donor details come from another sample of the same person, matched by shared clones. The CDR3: CASSSLAGWNNEQFF. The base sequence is TGTGCCAGCAGTTCGCTAGCGGGATGGAACAATGAGCAGTTCTTC.